This T cell receptor beta chain was sequenced during a study of human T cells and chemical hapten exposure. On the study more broadly: Yields of TCR per sample differed, chiefly owing to small differences in pooled library volume.

Looked up from germline, CDR1 is LGHNA and CDR2 is YNFKEQ. CDR3 length equals 14 residues. The V and J ends lost 5 bases and 6 bases, in that order; junction bases with no gene match: 3. MiXCR was run by TCRdb on the RACE reads, yielding one entry per CDR3 protein. The sample has 150,000 to 200,000 distinct CDR3 sequences; about a quarter are singletons. Time point in this sample: patch test 3, about 24 weeks after DPC sensitization. As for treatment: therapeutic diphenylcyclopropenone sensitization with weekly scalp DPC. Blood was collected ahead of every patch test applied. This clonotype has only a few counts.

The TCR sequence derives from a woman younger than 30 with alopecia areata. Some clones in this sample may be carry-over from other donors' samples. Sequencing was performed on whole blood, taken in connection with sensitization to the hapten diphenylcyclopropenone (DPC). This chain connects TRBV4-2 to TRBJ1-4, with 10 positions matching TRBD1. CDR3 in amino acids: CASSWDRGDEKLFF. The CDR3 DNA follows: TGTGCCAGCAGCTGGGACAGGGGTGATGAAAAACTGTTTTTT.